These T cell receptor beta chains were read from a single sample in a study of blood T cell repertoires in COVID-19. The repertoire was sequenced with immunoSEQ multiplex PCR; TCRdb's copy has only in-frame clones and lacks some. The profile covers about 270,000 clones, with around 91% appearing a single time and under 3% taken by the ten largest. The material sequenced was PBMCs or T cells enriched from blood (not recorded which). These receptors all come from a woman between 18 and 30 years old who had recovered from COVID-19. The CDR3 runs from the conserved cysteine through the conserved F or W. Fields, in order: V gene, D gene, clone size, J gene, CDR3 protein, CDR3 DNA. A D gene is named only where the DNA matches it firmly. The size field is filled for only some rows; it gives once, few, many or a size class.

TRBV19	TRBD2	NA	TRBJ2-2	CASSPTGTSGANTGELFF	TGTGCCAGTAGTCCGACCGGGACTAGCGGGGCGAACACCGGGGAGCTGTTTTTT
TRBV28	TRBD1	NA	TRBJ1-2	CASTGTGGIGYGYTF	TGTGCCAGCACCGGGACAGGGGGCATCGGCTATGGCTACACCTTC
TRBV4-1	TRBD1	once	TRBJ1-1	CASSQGQGVNTEAFF	TGCGCCAGCAGCCAAGGACAGGGAGTGAACACTGAAGCTTTCTTT
TRBV29-1	NA	NA	TRBJ1-2	CSVELVGHGNGYTF	TGCAGCGTTGAACTTGTGGGACATGGAAATGGCTACACCTTC
TRBV5-1	TRBD1	NA	TRBJ1-2	CASSLTSGGPLMTYTF	TGCGCCAGCAGCTTGACCTCAGGGGGTCCCCTAATGACCTACACCTTC
TRBV5-1	NA	NA	TRBJ2-3	CASHSTDTQYF	TGCGCCAGCCATAGCACAGATACGCAGTATTTT
TRBV9	TRBD1	NA	TRBJ2-5	CASSGMTGGVGTQYF	TGTGCCAGCAGCGGCATGACAGGGGGCGTGGGGACCCAGTACTTC
TRBV19	NA	NA	TRBJ1-2	CASSRSGGYGYTF	TGTGCCAGTAGTCGTTCGGGGGGCTATGGCTACACCTTC
TRBV19	NA	NA	TRBJ1-6	CASSIIQGDSPLHF	TGTGCCAGTAGTATCATACAGGGAGATTCACCCCTCCACTTT
TRBV28	NA	NA	TRBJ1-2	CASSLPTGNYGYTF	TGTGCCAGCAGTCTACCAACAGGGAACTATGGCTACACCTTC
TRBV7-9	TRBD1	NA	TRBJ1-6	CASSLRTGTNSPLHF	TGTGCCAGCAGCTTGCGGACAGGGACTAATTCACCCCTCCACTTT
TRBV19	TRBD1	NA	TRBJ1-2	CASSPGQGAFIYGYTF	TGTGCCAGTAGTCCGGGACAGGGGGCCTTCATTTATGGCTACACCTTC
TRBV2	TRBD2	NA	TRBJ2-2	CASIGEGTGELFF	TGTGCCAGCATAGGGGAGGGCACCGGGGAGCTGTTTTTT
TRBV6-5	TRBD2	few	TRBJ2-1	CASSFVTGGSYEQFF	TGTGCCAGCAGCTTCGTAACGGGGGGGTCTTATGAGCAGTTCTTC
TRBV5-8	TRBD2	NA	TRBJ2-3	CATETSAFGGQYF	TGTGCCACAGAGACTAGCGCCTTCGGGGGGCAGTATTTT
TRBV5-8	TRBD1	NA	TRBJ1-4	CASSLGRGLVDEKLFF	TGTGCCAGCAGCTTGGGCAGGGGGCTCGTGGATGAAAAACTGTTTTTT
TRBV27	TRBD1	NA	TRBJ2-1	CASSPLGVQGYNEQFF	TGTGCCAGCAGTCCTCTGGGGGTACAGGGGTACAATGAGCAGTTCTTC
TRBV2	NA	NA	TRBJ1-2	CASSEQEAFLTDGYTF	TGTGCCAGCAGTGAACAGGAGGCCTTCCTCACGGATGGCTACACCTTC
TRBV10-3	NA	NA	TRBJ1-1	CAISEVSVMNTEAFF	TGTGCCATCAGTGAGGTCTCGGTAATGAACACTGAAGCTTTCTTT
TRBV2	NA	NA	TRBJ2-3	CASSEDSFYSTDTQYF	TGTGCCAGCAGTGAGGACAGCTTTTACAGCACAGATACGCAGTATTTT
TRBV19	NA	NA	TRBJ2-5	CASSIRAGPQETQYF	TGTGCCAGTAGTATCAGGGCAGGACCTCAAGAGACCCAGTACTTC